The sequence of this T cell receptor (beta chain) was determined in a study of blood T cell repertoires in COVID-19. The overall study: In each case, the material was cDNA or gDNA derived from T cells, B-cell-depleted T cells, or PBMCs.

Generated by immunoSEQ multiplex PCR, the TCRdb table keeps only in-frame clones and is missing some. The data contain over 200,000 clones, around 80% of them singletons. This CDR3 has 17 amino acids. The trim removed 4 bases at V and 5 bases at J, leaving 15 bases unmatched. The germline V gene has CDR1 MNHEY and CDR2 SVGEGT. The sequence derives from a woman aged 80 or over with active or convalescent COVID-19. The chain recombines TRBV6-2 or TRBV6-3 with TRBJ1-1, with 8 bases matching TRBD1. Sample: peripheral blood. In DNA form, the CDR3 reads TGTGCCAGCAGTTGGATCGGGACAGGTGTACGGAGTACTGAAGCTTTCTTT. It is translated as CASSWIGTGVRSTEAFF.